This entry lists 18 T cell receptor beta chains sequenced from one sample in a study of tumor and adjacent non-tumor tissue in lung cancer. A modified ARM-PCR protocol with three rounds of nested PCR amplified TCRbeta. MiXCR, run by TCRdb on the multiplex PCR reads, gives a single entry per CDR3 protein. This table has 70,000 or so distinct CDR3 sequences, about three fifths appearing once. The template was RNA from unsorted bulk tissue. Sequences were obtained from lung tumor tissue. Receptors were obtained from a man over 45 with non-small cell lung cancer.

This clonotype was seen repeatedly, ten times or more. V and J are TRBV4-1 and TRBJ2-2; 12 bases agree with TRBD1. Germline trimming cut 3 bases from V and 3 bases from J; bases unmatched to any gene: 2. CDR1 and CDR2 from the germline V gene are MGHRA and YSYEKL. The CDR3 has 16 residues. In DNA, the CDR3 is TGCGCCAGCAGCCAGGGACAGGGGGCCTACACCGGGGAGCTGTTTTTT. Translated: CASSQGQGAYTGELFF.

The gene calls are TRBV10-2 and TRBJ2-5, with 7 bases matching TRBD2. Germline V gene sequence: CDR1 WSHSY, CDR2 SAAADI. The CDR3 runs to 16 residues. The DNA of the CDR3 is TGCCGAAGCAGTGAGTCGAAAGCGGGGCGCCAAGAGACCCAGTACTTC. This sequence encodes CRSSESKAGRQETQYF.

In its sample, this clonotype was seen many times. In DNA, the CDR3 is TGCAGCGTTGCGGGGATACAAAGTACCTTCTCCTACGAGCAGTACTTC. The encoded protein is CSVAGIQSTFSYEQYF. V and J are TRBV29-1 and TRBJ2-7; D perhaps matches TRBD2 (5 bases). The CDR3 runs 16 residues. V was clipped by 4 bases and J by 0 bases, with 19 bases between them. Germline V gene lookup returns CDR1 SQVTM and CDR2 ANQGSEA.

Note on this clonotype: One end of the junction varies from germline; a read error may be responsible. DNA for the CDR3: TGTGTCAGCAGCTTAGCGGTGAGTGAAGCTCTCTTT. Translating gives CVSSLAVSEALF. V is TRBV11-1 and J is TRBJ1-1; D call uncertain. CDR3 size: 12 residues. Germline CDR1 SGHAT, CDR2 FQDESV (reference sequence).

This clonotype was recorded once. At one end the junction does not follow the germline gene, possibly because of a read error. As DNA, the CDR3 is TGTGCCATCAGCGCCGGGATTAGCGACACAGATACGCAGTATTTT. This translates into CAISAGISDTDTQYF. The J gene is TRBJ2-3, the V gene TRBV11-3; perhaps TRBD2 as D (5 bases). The CDR3 loop spans 15 amino acids. The germline V gene has CDR1 SGHNT and CDR2 YENEEA.

For this clonotype: Its ends do not fully match the called genes, so a read error is possible. V and J are TRBV11-2 and TRBJ2-3, with D hard to call. Germline-derived CDR1 and CDR2 are SGHAT and FQNNGV. This CDR3 comprises 16 residues. CDR3 protein: CAISSLRTPRTDTQYF. The DNA of the CDR3 is TGTGCCATCAGCTCGCTACGGACCCCGCGCACAGATACGCAGTATTTT. The complete variable domain, with remaining parts taken from reference TRBV11-2 and TRBJ2-3, reads EAGVAQSPRYKIIEKRQSVAFWCNPISGHATLYWYQQILGQGPKLLIQFQNNGVVDDSQLPKDRFSAERLKGVDSTLKIQPAKLEDSAVYLCAISSLRTPRTDTQYFGPGTRLTVL.

Regarding this clonotype: A much bigger clone sits one base away, suggesting this may be a read error. The chain links TRBV10-2 to TRBJ2-3; D is perhaps TRBD1 or TRBD2 (5 bases each). The V gene lost 8 bases and the J gene lost 2 bases, with 17 bases spanning the gap. Germline CDR1 is WSHSY and CDR2 is SAAADI. This CDR3 has 15 amino acids. CDR3 protein: CASFPGRPTTDTQYF. DNA of the CDR3: TGCGCCAGCTTCCCGGGACGGCCGACCACAGATACGCAGTATTTT.

The sample holds a few counts of this clonotype. The gene calls are TRBV20-1 and TRBJ2-5; TRBD2 matches at 10 bases. J was trimmed by 4 bases and V by 2 bases; bases with no gene match: 7. CDR3 length: 15 residues. Germline V gene lookup returns CDR1 DFQATT and CDR2 SNEGSKA (reference sequence). CDR3 region: CSARMLAGARETQYF. As DNA, the CDR3 is TGCAGTGCTAGAATGCTAGCGGGGGCGAGAGAGACCCAGTACTTC.

This clonotype occurred many times. The chain links TRBV12-3 or TRBV12-4 to TRBJ2-1; TRBD1 agrees at 9 bases. CDR3 length: 17 residues. The V segment lost 4 bases and the J segment 8 bases; nucleotides outside the gene matches: 15. The CDR3 DNA reads as TGTGCCAGCAGTTCAGCGGCTCCGGGACAGGGACCCCATGAGCAGTTCTTC. Its protein product is CASSSAAPGQGPHEQFF.

About this clonotype itself: The germline gene is not matched at one end of the junction; a read error may be the cause. CDR3 DNA sequence: TGTGTCAGCAATGAGGACAGGGGGCTCGGTATTCAGTACTTC. Its translation is CVSNEDRGLGIQYF. The chain carries TRBV6-1 and TRBJ2-4, with 11 nucleotides matching TRBD1. CDR1 MNHNS and CDR2 SASEGT come from the germline V gene. CDR3 size: 14 residues.

On this clonotype itself: One base away lies a much larger clone, so this may be a sequencing read error. The rearrangement links TRBV12-3 or TRBV12-4 to TRBJ2-2; D gene ambiguous. V dropped 5 bases and J dropped 6 bases, with 10 bases sitting between them. The CDR3 contains 13 residues. CDR3: CASSVQDPGELFF. The CDR3, as DNA: TGTGCCAGCAGTGTGCAGGATCCCGGGGAGCTGTTTTTT.

Concerning this clonotype itself: One end of the junction does not line up with germline, which may come from a read error. The chain joins TRBV6-5 to TRBJ2-7, with TRBD2 identical over 10 bases. Germline loops: CDR1 MNHEY, CDR2 SVGAGI. The CDR3 is made up of 15 amino acids. The CDR3 bases are TGTGCCAGCAGCCCACGGACTAGCGGTATGTACGGGCAGTACTTC. As protein: CASSPRTSGMYGQYF.

This clonotype is labeled as medium-sized. J is TRBJ1-2 and V is TRBV11-2; no clear D gene. Germline loops: CDR1 SGHAT, CDR2 FQNNGV. V was pared by 1 base and J by 0 bases, with 6 bases between. The CDR3 has 14 amino acids. The chain's CDR3 is CASSLVGANYGYTF. CDR3 bases: TGTGCCAGCAGCTTAGTCGGAGCTAACTATGGCTACACCTTC.

This clonotype was detected many times. This chain connects TRBV5-4 to TRBJ2-1; 10 nucleotides agree with TRBD2. After removal of 2 bases from V and 6 bases from J, the junction contained 2 bases not matched to a gene. The CDR3 is made up of 14 amino acids. Looked up from germline, CDR1 is SGHNT and CDR2 is YYREEE (reference sequence). CDR3: CASSLPSGSNEQFF. CDR3 DNA sequence: TGTGCCAGCAGCTTACCTAGCGGGAGCAATGAGCAGTTCTTC.

This clonotype was picked up many times. This chain connects TRBV7-9 to TRBJ1-1, with D perhaps TRBD1 (6 bases). Germline CDR1 is SEHNR and CDR2 is FQNEAQ (reference sequence). V gave up 2 bases and J gave up 3 bases, with 10 bases separating them. The CDR3 totals 14 residues. Here the CDR3 reads CASSLTTGYTEAFF. The CDR3, as DNA: TGTGCCAGCAGCTTAACAACAGGGTACACTGAAGCTTTCTTT.

This clonotype is termed medium-sized. The CDR3 DNA is TGTGCCAGCAGCAAGACTAGCGGGAGAAAAGAGACCCAGTACTTC. Its protein is CASSKTSGRKETQYF. This chain links TRBV5-4 with TRBJ2-5; 12 bases align to TRBD2. After removal of 4 bases from V and 3 bases from J, the junction contained 4 bases not matched to a gene. Germline V gene data show CDR1 as SGHNT and CDR2 as YYREEE (reference sequence). The CDR3 runs 15 residues.

Comments on this clonotype: This is likely a read error, given that the CDR3 carries no conserved phenylalanine or tryptophan at its end. The limits of the CDR3 on the DNA are not certain, so only TCRdb's listed CDR3 is given. The chain recombines TRBV12-3 or TRBV12-4 with TRBJ1-5; no DNA check was done on the table's D call, TRBD1. The CDR3 region is 13 residues in length, termini included. The CDR3 protein is CASAQGSNQPQLL.

This clonotype was seen at least ten times. V usage is TRBV6-5 and J usage is TRBJ1-1; TRBD1 is a possible D gene (6 bases). The germline V gene has CDR1 MNHEY and CDR2 SVGAGI. V shed 0 bases and J shed 2 bases, with 7 bases lying between them. This CDR3 is 14 amino acids long. CDR3 coding DNA: TGTGCCAGCAGTTACTCGGGACATAACACTGAAGCTTTCTTT. It yields the protein CASSYSGHNTEAFF.